This T cell receptor beta chain was recovered during a study of blood T cell repertoires in COVID-19. Study context: The United States, Italy and Spain supplied acute and convalescent COVID-19 samples. Sources were T cells, B-cell-depleted T cells, or PBMCs; the material itself was cDNA or gDNA.

Under the authors' procedure: The authors estimated nucleated cell counts from reference gene primer amplification. Profiling relied on immunoSEQ multiplex PCR, and the TCRdb table lists in-frame clones only, not all of them. V, J and clone size reflect that table, while D and trimming were determined from the DNA. The sample lists about 280,000 clones; 70% to 90% were seen once. V was cut by 1 base and J by 7 bases, with 16 bases left in between. Germline lookup yields CDR1 SGHVS and CDR2 FNYEAQ. This CDR3 region has 15 residues. What was sequenced was PBMCs or T cells enriched from blood (not recorded which). The chain carries TRBV7-6 and TRBJ1-1; tentative D call: TRBD1 (5 bases). This clonotype originated in a woman under 40 who had recovered from COVID-19. DNA for the CDR3: TGTGCCAGCAGCTTAGGAGTGGTGGGTGGACATGAAGCTTTCTTT. This gives the protein CASSLGVVGGHEAFF.